These T cell receptor beta chains were read from a single sample in a study of monozygotic twins with cystic fibrosis. The table came from immunoSEQ multiplex PCR; TCRdb's copy has only in-frame clones and leaves some out. The sample has approximately 23,000 clones; about 86% are singletons. Sequenced input: blood. The receptors shown here come from a woman aged 30 to 39 with cystic fibrosis. The CDR3 runs from the conserved cysteine through the conserved F or W. Each record gives: J gene, V gene, D gene, CDR3 protein. A D gene is named only where the DNA matches it firmly.

>TRBJ2-7|TRBV27|TRBD1
CASSQPGQSYEQYF
>TRBJ2-3|TRBV6-1|TRBD1
CASSEEVQGPTDTQYF
>TRBJ2-7|TRBV5-3|.
CARSFSRDGWPMNEQYF
>TRBJ1-2|TRBV30|TRBD1
CAWSVRRGLGGYTF
>TRBJ2-3|TRBV4-2|.
CASSYSTGTDTQYF
>TRBJ2-7|TRBV29-1|TRBD1
CSVEDNRGNYEQYF
>TRBJ2-1|TRBV27|TRBD1
CASTKGQGGYNEQFF
>TRBJ1-1|TRBV5-4|.
CASYPRRADTEAFF
>TRBJ2-2|TRBV6-1|.
CASSRRNRDIELFF
>TRBJ1-6|TRBV25-1|TRBD1
CASSDGQGNSPLHF
>TRBJ1-1|TRBV9|.
CASSVDETEAFF
>TRBJ1-2|TRBV6-1|.
CASSEWGSLSYGYTF
>TRBJ2-1|TRBV5-4|.
CASSLKAGGLNEQFF
>TRBJ1-1|TRBV2|.
CASTPTVNTEAFF
>TRBJ2-7|TRBV11-2|.
CASSLGQTYEQYF
>TRBJ2-1|TRBV18|TRBD2
CASSPPGGQSSYNEQFF
>TRBJ2-3|TRBV7-2|.
CASRLGLLSDTQYF
>TRBJ2-1|TRBV6-5|.
CASSYFRRSSYNEQFF
>TRBJ2-7|TRBV13|.
CASSLGDEQYF
>TRBJ1-2|TRBV6-1|TRBD1
CASSTRTGDYGYTF
>TRBJ2-5|TRBV7-8|.
CASSLQETQYF
>TRBJ2-3|TRBV9|TRBD2
CASSPSGGADTQYF
>TRBJ2-2|TRBV2|TRBD1
CASRTPGTGTMNTGELFF
>TRBJ1-3|TRBV10-3|.
CAISESLGSGNTIYF
>TRBJ2-1|TRBV7-8|.
CASSLEGRQQFF
>TRBJ2-6|TRBV30|TRBD1
CAWSRTGAGANVLTF
>TRBJ2-7|TRBV5-5|TRBD1
CASWAGTGVSEQYF
>TRBJ2-1|TRBV7-2|TRBD2
CASSLDGGGAHNEQFF
>TRBJ1-2|TRBV14|.
CASSPLHGTPYGYTF
>TRBJ2-7|TRBV6-1|.
CASSVRHRAPYEQYF
>TRBJ2-1|TRBV7-9|TRBD1
CASSLGTGVANEQFF
>TRBJ2-3|TRBV2|.
CASSEAHGADTQYF
>TRBJ1-2|TRBV29-1|.
CSVEGTNYGYTF
>TRBJ1-2|TRBV7-2|.
CASSLLGAKYYGYTF
>TRBJ2-7|TRBV11-3|.
CASSPGLQNEQYF
>TRBJ2-7|TRBV6-6|.
CASSYSPSSSYEQYF
>TRBJ2-1|TRBV10-2|.
CASREAGLEQFF
>TRBJ2-1|TRBV5-1|TRBD2
CASSLTGLLAGAINNEQFF
>TRBJ1-2|TRBV18|.
CASSPRDRDIYYGYTF
>TRBJ2-2|TRBV10-3|TRBD2
CAISVAGEGTGELFF
>TRBJ2-3|TRBV29-1|.
CSASGISSTDTQYF
>TRBJ1-4|TRBV7-9|.
CASSQGIDEKLFF
>TRBJ2-7|TRBV20-1|.
CSTGPRREQYF
>TRBJ2-5|TRBV4-1|.
CASSPTGVQETQYF
>TRBJ1-2|TRBV18|TRBD1
CASSPLGTGASPYGYTF
>TRBJ2-2|TRBV14|.
CASSQVLAGDTGELFF
>TRBJ1-5|TRBV4-1|TRBD1
CASSHPQGSQPQHF
>TRBJ1-4|TRBV2|.
CASSETRTPEKLFF